Following are 16 T cell receptor beta chains from one sample sequenced in a study of response to subunit inactivated influenza vaccine. TCRdb itself ran the RT-PCR reads through MiXCR, one entry per CDR3 protein. The sample records a few hundred thousand distinct CDR3 sequences, roughly 22% being singletons. The specimen comprised PBMCs from blood, sampled less than 22 months after vaccination. The receptors come from a man between 50 and 70 years old who received an inactivated influenza vaccine.

In this sample, this clonotype turned up a few times. J is TRBJ1-3 and V is TRBV10-2; D may be TRBD1 (5 bases). The CDR3 spans 17 residues. V was pared by 0 bases and J by 2 bases, with 14 bases between. The germline CDR1 and CDR2 sequences are WSHSY and SAAADI. CDR3 DNA sequence: TGCGCCAGCAGTGAGTCGAAGAGGGACGGCCCTGGAAACACCATATATTTT. Translation gives CASSESKRDGPGNTIYF.

The rearrangement joins TRBV7-2 to TRBJ2-7; 8 bases map to TRBD2. Germline values: CDR1 SGHTA, CDR2 FQGNSA. The V segment lost 4 bases and the J segment 2 bases; nucleotides outside the gene matches: 4. The CDR3 is 14 amino acids. Here the CDR3 DNA reads TGTGCCAGCAGCTCCGCGGGAGGCACCTACGAGCAGTACTTC. Amino acid sequence: CASSSAGGTYEQYF.

This clonotype was seen more than once but under ten times. The chain combines TRBV12-3 or TRBV12-4 with TRBJ1-5, with D tentatively TRBD1 (6 bases). V was clipped by 7 bases and J by 5 bases, with 21 bases between them. This CDR3 has 16 residues. The CDR3, as DNA: TGTGCCAGCAACCAAGGGGCCCAGAAGGGGGATCAGCCCCAGCATTTT. Its protein product is CASNQGAQKGDQPQHF.

This clonotype has just a few counts. V and J are TRBV20-1 and TRBJ2-1, with 7 bases identical to TRBD2. Germline V gives CDR1 DFQATT, CDR2 SNEGSKA (reference sequence). This CDR3 region has 15 residues. V was clipped by 0 bases and J by 4 bases; unmatched bases: 6. CDR3 loop: CSARDAASGYNEQFF. The CDR3 nucleotides read TGCAGTGCTAGAGATGCGGCTAGCGGTTACAATGAGCAGTTCTTC.

This clonotype was detected ten times or more. CDR3 amino acids: CSVEIRGAEAFF. For the CDR3, the DNA is TGCAGCGTTGAAATTCGGGGGGCTGAAGCTTTCTTT. This chain joins TRBV29-1 and TRBJ1-1; the D gene is possibly TRBD1 (5 bases). V lost 2 bases to trimming and J lost 6 bases, with 10 bases between them. The germline CDR1 and CDR2 sequences are SQVTM and ANQGSEA. This CDR3 is 12 amino acids long.

This clonotype was detected ten times or more. The chain combines TRBV6-1 with TRBJ1-1, with D unclear. Trimming pared 8 bases from V and 1 base from J, leaving 11 bases between. Germline V gene lookup returns CDR1 MNHNS and CDR2 SASEGT. This CDR3 is 13 amino acids long. The CDR3 spells CASETEPNTEAFF. The CDR3 bases are TGTGCCAGCGAAACGGAACCGAACACTGAAGCTTTCTTT.

Many counts were recorded for this clonotype. This rearrangement joins TRBV5-1 to TRBJ1-1; no clear D. Trimming took off 0 bases at V and 4 bases at J, with 16 bases between the two ends. Germline assignment: CDR1 SGHRS and CDR2 YFSETQ. This CDR3 is 16 amino acids long. The CDR3, as DNA: TGCGCCAGCAGCTTGGACAGTTATCTCTTGCCCACTGAAGCTTTCTTT. It translates to CASSLDSYLLPTEAFF.

The V and J genes are TRBV7-8 and TRBJ1-5, with 10 bases aligning to TRBD1. The CDR3 length is 15 residues. Per germline, CDR1 SGHVS and CDR2 FQNEAQ. The V and J ends lost 5 bases and 2 bases, in that order; junction bases with no gene match: 3. CDR3: CASSRDRGGNQPQHF. In DNA form, the CDR3 reads TGTGCCAGCAGCCGGGACAGGGGTGGCAATCAGCCCCAGCATTTT.

CDR3 residues: CASSLGWGGAVTGELFF. CDR3 nucleotide sequence: TGTGCCAGCAGTTTAGGATGGGGGGGTGCAGTCACCGGGGAGCTGTTTTTT. The chain carries TRBV12-3 or TRBV12-4 and TRBJ2-2; 7 bases are a match to TRBD2. J lost 4 bases, V lost 1 base, and 9 bases had no gene match. This CDR3 has 17 residues.

This clonotype has only a few counts. This chain joins TRBV20-1 and TRBJ2-1, with 9 nucleotides matching TRBD2. V shed 4 bases and J 0 bases; nucleotides not matched to a gene: 4. The CDR3 is 15 residues long. Per the germline V gene, CDR1 is DFQATT and CDR2 is SNEGSKA (reference sequence). The CDR3 reads CSATVTSGSYNEQFF. Here the CDR3 DNA reads TGCAGTGCTACTGTGACTAGCGGCTCCTACAATGAGCAGTTCTTC.

The chain has TRBV27 and TRBJ2-2, with D possibly being TRBD2 (5 bases). CDR1 is MNHEY and CDR2 is SMNVEV in the germline V gene (reference sequence). This CDR3 is built from 13 residues. V shed 8 bases and J shed 2 bases, with 9 bases lying between them. The CDR3 here is CASRLINTGELFF. The DNA of the CDR3 is TGTGCCAGCCGACTAATAAACACCGGGGAGCTGTTTTTT.

This CDR3 reads CSVEIGSSYNEQFF. In DNA form, the CDR3 reads TGCAGCGTTGAAATCGGGAGTTCCTACAATGAGCAGTTCTTC. The chain links TRBV29-1 to TRBJ2-1; D is possibly TRBD2 (6 bases). The CDR3 has 14 amino acids. Germline CDR1 reads SQVTM; CDR2 reads ANQGSEA. Trimming shortened V by 2 bases and J by 1 base, and 9 bases separated the two germline ends.

The V gene is TRBV12-3 or TRBV12-4, the J gene TRBJ1-2; D is perhaps TRBD1 (5 bases). Trimming removed 5 bases from V and 4 bases from J, with 14 bases in between. The CDR3 has 14 residues. The CDR3 region is CASSLYGGGYGYTF. CDR3 bases: TGTGCCAGCAGTCTTTACGGGGGGGGCTATGGCTACACCTTC.

This clonotype has just a few counts. A read error may produce the germline difference seen at one junction end. The genes are TRBV12-3 or TRBV12-4 and TRBJ2-7, with 10 bases that match TRBD1. The CDR3 length is 14 residues. CDR3 amino acids: CASSLDRGHGEQYF. The DNA of the CDR3 is TGTGCCAGCAGCTTAGACAGGGGGCATGGAGAGCAGTACTTC.

This clonotype has a handful of counts. This chain connects TRBV28 to TRBJ1-5; D remains ambiguous. Germline V gene sequence: CDR1 MDHEN, CDR2 SYDVKM. This CDR3 comprises 12 residues. Trimming removed 5 bases from V and 11 bases from J, with 13 bases in between. The CDR3 sequence: CASSTGFVTQHF. The DNA for the CDR3 is TGTGCCAGCAGTACTGGGTTTGTGACCCAGCATTTT.

The rearrangement joins TRBV10-3 to TRBJ2-5; a weak D match, TRBD1 (6 bases). From germline, CDR1 is ENHRY and CDR2 SYGVKD. The CDR3 is made up of 13 amino acids. The V end was cut by 2 bases, the J end by 2 bases, with 6 bases between. CDR3 loop: CAISEGQQETQYF. In DNA, the CDR3 is TGTGCCATCAGTGAGGGACAGCAAGAGACCCAGTACTTC.